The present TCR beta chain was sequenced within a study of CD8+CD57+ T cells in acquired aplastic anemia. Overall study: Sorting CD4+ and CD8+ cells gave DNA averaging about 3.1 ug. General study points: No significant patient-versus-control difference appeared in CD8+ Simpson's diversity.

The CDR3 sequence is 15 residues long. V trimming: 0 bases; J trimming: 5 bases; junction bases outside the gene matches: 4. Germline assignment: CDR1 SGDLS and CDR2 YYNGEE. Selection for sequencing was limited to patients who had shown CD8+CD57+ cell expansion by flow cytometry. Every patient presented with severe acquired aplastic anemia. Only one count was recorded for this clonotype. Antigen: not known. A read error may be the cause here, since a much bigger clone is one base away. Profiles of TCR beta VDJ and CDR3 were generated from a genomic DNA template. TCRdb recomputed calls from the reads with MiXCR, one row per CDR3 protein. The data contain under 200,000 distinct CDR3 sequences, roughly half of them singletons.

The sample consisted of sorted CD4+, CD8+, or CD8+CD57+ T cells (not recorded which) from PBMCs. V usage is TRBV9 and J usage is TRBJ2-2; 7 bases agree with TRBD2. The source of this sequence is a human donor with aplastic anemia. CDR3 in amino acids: CASSVGISGTGELFF. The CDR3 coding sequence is TGTGCCAGCAGCGTAGGGATTAGCGGGACCGGGGAGCTGTTTTTT.